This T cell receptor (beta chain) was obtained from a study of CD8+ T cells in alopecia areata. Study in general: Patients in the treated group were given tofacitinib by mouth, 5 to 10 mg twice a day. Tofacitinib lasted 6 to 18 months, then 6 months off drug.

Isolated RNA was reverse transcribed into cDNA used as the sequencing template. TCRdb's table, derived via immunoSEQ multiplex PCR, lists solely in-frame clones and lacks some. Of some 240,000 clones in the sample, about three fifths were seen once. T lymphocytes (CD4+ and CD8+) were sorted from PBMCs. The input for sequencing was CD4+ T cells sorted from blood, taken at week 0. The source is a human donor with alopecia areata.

This CDR3 reads CASSPTSGRAGNIQYF. The DNA for the CDR3 is TGTGCCAGCAGCCCGACTAGCGGGAGGGCCGGGAACATTCAGTACTTC. This chain connects TRBV7-3 to TRBJ2-4, with 14 positions matching TRBD2. Unmatched junction bases numbered 7, after V lost 5 bases and J lost 7 bases. The CDR3 spans 16 residues. From germline, CDR1 is SGHTA and CDR2 FQGTGA.